This TCR beta chain was captured in a study of CD8+ T cells in alopecia areata. The treatment is: oral pan-JAK inhibitor, 5-10 mg twice daily. Whole-study results and caveats: Among the top 100, expanded CD8+ clones were significantly decreased by tofacitinib, as was scalp clonality.

As regards this clone: Its cognate antigen is unknown.

The V end lost 1 base, the J end lost 9 bases, and 18 bases lay between the germline ends. The V gene's germline CDR1 is LGHNA and CDR2 YSLEER. This CDR3 comprises 15 residues. RNA extraction was followed by reverse transcription into cDNA, which acted as the sequencing template. This table comes from immunoSEQ multiplex PCR, and its TCRdb copy is limited to in-frame clones, with some not included. The top ten clones hold approximately 0.93% of a sample with about 200,000 clones, 60% of them seen once. The rearrangement links TRBV4-3 to TRBJ1-1; D perhaps matches TRBD1 (5 bases). The starting material was CD4+ T cells sorted from blood, obtained at week 24, from a patient treated with tofacitinib. This receptor was identified in a human donor with alopecia areata. The CDR3 bases are TGCGCCAGCAGCCAAGGGGACCGGGACTCCGTCAAAGCTTTCTTT. Translation gives CASSQGDRDSVKAFF.